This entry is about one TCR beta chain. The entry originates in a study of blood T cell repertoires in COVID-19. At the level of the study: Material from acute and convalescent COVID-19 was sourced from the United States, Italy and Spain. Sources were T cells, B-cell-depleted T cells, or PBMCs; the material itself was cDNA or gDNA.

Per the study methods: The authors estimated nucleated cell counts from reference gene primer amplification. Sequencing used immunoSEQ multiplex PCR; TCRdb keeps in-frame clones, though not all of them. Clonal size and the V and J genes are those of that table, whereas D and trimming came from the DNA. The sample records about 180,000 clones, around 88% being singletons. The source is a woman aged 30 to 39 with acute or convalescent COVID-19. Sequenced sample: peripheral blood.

The chain's CDR3 is CASSPYQETQYF. The CDR3 coding sequence is TGTGCCAGCAGCCCGTACCAAGAGACCCAGTACTTC. V usage is TRBV7-2 and J usage is TRBJ2-5; D gene uncertain. This CDR3 has 12 residues. Germline CDR1 SGHTA, CDR2 FQGNSA. V shed 5 bases and J shed 0 bases, with 4 bases lying between them.